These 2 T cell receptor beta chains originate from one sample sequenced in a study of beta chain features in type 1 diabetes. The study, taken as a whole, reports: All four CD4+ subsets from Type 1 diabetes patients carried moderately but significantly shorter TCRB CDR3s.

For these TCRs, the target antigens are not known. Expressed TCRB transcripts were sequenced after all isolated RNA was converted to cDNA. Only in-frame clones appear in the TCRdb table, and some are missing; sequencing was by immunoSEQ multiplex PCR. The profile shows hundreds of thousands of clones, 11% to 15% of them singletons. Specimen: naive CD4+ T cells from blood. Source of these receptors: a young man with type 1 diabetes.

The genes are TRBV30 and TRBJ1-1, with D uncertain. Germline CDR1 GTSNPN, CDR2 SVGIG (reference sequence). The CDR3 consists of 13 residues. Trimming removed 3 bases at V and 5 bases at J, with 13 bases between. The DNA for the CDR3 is TGTGCCTGGAGAAACCCAGCGGGGACTGAAGCTTTCTTT. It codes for CAWRNPAGTEAFF.

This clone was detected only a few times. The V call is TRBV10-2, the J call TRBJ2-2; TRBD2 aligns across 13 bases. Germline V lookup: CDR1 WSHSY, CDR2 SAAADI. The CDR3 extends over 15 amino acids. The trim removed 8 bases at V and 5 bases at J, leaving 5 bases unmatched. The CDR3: CASAGLAGVTGELFF. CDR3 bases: TGCGCCAGCGCTGGACTAGCGGGAGTTACCGGGGAGCTGTTTTTT.